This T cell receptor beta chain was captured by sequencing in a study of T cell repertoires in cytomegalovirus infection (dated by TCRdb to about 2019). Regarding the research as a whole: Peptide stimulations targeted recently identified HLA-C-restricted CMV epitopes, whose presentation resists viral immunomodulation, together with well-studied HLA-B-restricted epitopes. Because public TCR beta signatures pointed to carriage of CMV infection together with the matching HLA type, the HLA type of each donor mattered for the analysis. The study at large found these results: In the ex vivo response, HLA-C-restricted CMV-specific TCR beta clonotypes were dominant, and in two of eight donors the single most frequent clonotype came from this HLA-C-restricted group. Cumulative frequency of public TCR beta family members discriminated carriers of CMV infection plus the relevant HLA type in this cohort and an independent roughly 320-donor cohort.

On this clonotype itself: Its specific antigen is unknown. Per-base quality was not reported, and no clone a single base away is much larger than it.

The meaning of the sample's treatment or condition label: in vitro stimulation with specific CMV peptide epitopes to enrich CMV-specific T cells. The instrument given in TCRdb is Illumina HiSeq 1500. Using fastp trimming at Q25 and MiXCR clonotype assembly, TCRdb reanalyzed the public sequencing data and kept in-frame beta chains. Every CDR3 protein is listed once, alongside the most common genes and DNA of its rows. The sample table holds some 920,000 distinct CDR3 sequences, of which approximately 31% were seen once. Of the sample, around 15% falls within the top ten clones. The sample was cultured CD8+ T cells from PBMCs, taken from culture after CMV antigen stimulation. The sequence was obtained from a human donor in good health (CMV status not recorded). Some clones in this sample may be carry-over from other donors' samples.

The DNA is as follows: TGTGCCAGCAGTTTTCTCCCGGGGACAGGGGGCACTGAAGCTTTCTTT. This gives the protein CASSFLPGTGGTEAFF. Here the chain combines TRBV27 and TRBJ1-1, with 11 middle bases fitting TRBD1. Ends trimmed: V by 3 bases, J by 4 bases; bases unmatched to a gene: 7. Looking up the germline V gene (reference sequence) yields CDR1 MNHEY and CDR2 SMNVEV. Reading from cysteine to phenylalanine, the CDR3 counts 16 amino acids. Of all the DNA, just the CDR3 is kept, 48 bases in frame from base 1.